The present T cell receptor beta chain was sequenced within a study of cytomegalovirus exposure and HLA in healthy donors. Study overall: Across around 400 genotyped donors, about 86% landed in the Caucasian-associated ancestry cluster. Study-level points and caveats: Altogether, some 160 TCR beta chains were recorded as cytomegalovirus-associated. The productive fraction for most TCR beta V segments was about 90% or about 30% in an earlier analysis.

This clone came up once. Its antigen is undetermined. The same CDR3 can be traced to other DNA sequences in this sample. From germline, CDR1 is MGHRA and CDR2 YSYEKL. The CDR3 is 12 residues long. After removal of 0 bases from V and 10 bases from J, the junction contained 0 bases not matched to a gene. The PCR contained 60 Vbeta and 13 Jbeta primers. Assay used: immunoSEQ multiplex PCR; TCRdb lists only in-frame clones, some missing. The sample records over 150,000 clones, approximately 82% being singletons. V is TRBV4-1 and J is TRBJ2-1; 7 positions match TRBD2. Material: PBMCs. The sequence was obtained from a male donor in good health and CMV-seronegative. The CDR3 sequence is CASSQEGGEQFF. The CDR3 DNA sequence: TGCGCCAGCAGCCAAGAGGGAGGGGAGCAGTTCTTC.